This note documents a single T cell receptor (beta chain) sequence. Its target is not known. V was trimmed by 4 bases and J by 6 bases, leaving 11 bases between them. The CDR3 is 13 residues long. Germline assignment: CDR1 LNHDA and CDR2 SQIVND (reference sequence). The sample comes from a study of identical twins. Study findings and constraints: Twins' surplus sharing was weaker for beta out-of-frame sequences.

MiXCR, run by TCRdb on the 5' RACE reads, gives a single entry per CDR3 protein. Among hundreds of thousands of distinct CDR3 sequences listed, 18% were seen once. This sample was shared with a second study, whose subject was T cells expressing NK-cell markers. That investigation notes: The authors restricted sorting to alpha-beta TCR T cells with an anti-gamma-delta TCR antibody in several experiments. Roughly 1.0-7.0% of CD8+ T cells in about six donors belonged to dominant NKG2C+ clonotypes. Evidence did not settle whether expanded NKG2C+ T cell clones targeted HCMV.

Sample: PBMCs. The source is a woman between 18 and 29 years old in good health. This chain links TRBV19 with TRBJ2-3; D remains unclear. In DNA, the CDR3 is TGTGCCAGTAGTACGCATATCCGGGATACGCAGTATTTT. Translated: CASSTHIRDTQYF.